This T cell receptor (beta chain) is from a study of CXCR3-negative and CXCR3-positive naive CD8 T cells. Study-wide findings and caveats: CXCR3-positive naive cells had more hydrophobic TRB CDR3s than CXCR3-negative naive cells.

Germline CDR1 KGHSH, CDR2 LQKENI. CDR3 length: 14 amino acids. About this clonotype: Its antigen is unknown.

All TRB cDNA libraries came from 5' RACE performed with UMI labels. TCRdb re-called the 5' RACE reads and catalogs CDR3 proteins one per entry, DNA excluded. This repertoire includes roughly 80,000 distinct CDR3 sequences. The sequence was collected from a human donor in good health. Some clones in this sample may be carry-over from other donors' samples. Sequencing was done on a sample of naive CXCR3+ CD8+ T cells from blood. Subset denoted: CD45RO-CCR7+CD27+CD95- naive CD8+ T cells expressing CXCR3 (TNR3+). The genes are TRBV18 and TRBJ2-7; TCRdb designates TRBD2, a call that cannot be tested without DNA. The CDR3 spells CASSPTSGGYEQHF.